This T cell receptor beta chain was sequenced in a study of shared clonotypes between healthy human individuals. The overall study: Plates per donor: three CD4 naive, three CD4 memory, two CD8 naive, one CD8 memory.

The V segment lost 4 bases and the J segment 0 bases; nucleotides outside the gene matches: 0. The length of the CDR3 is 14 residues. In germline, CDR1 is LNHDA, CDR2 SQIVND (reference sequence). This clone has a single count. Data came from immunoSEQ multiplex PCR; TCRdb stores just in-frame clones and leaves some out. Of 1 million to 1.3 million clones listed, approximately 80% are singletons. The genes are TRBV19 and TRBJ1-3; 7 bases are shared with TRBD1. This TCR derives from a man younger than 35 in good health. Some clones in this sample may be carry-over from other donors' samples. The sequenced sample was memory CD4+ T cells from PBMCs. Subset described: CD45RA-negative fraction. The CDR3 DNA sequence: TGTGCCAGTAGTACAGGGGGCTCTGGAAACACCATATATTTT. Protein sequence: CASSTGGSGNTIYF.